The clone carrying this TCR beta chain occurred many times. What it binds is unknown. TCRdb itself ran the 5' RACE reads through MiXCR, one entry per CDR3 protein. The sample lists around 140,000 distinct CDR3 sequences, approximately 7.7% occurring once. The data belong to a study of T cells after yellow fever vaccination. Study in general: Fractions containing few cells were prepared with SMART-Seq v4 Ultra Low Input. Findings of the study overall: Most clones from primary vaccination resurfaced after the booster (approximately 97% CD4, around 90% CD8). High-abundance clonotypes from the bulk population could contaminate FACS-sorted repertoires. Overall, a small share of clonotypes was seen in both CD4 and CD8 compartments.

The CDR3 is made up of 14 amino acids. The germline V gene has CDR1 KGHDR and CDR2 SFDVKD. The germline V and J ends were trimmed by 4 bases and 9 bases, with 15 bases remaining between them. Source: CD4+ T cells sorted from PBMCs, taken 5 days after the yellow fever booster vaccination. The chain employs TRBV24-1 and TRBJ2-1; D assignment may be TRBD1 or TRBD2 (5 bases each). The source of this sequence is a man aged 25-40 years who received the YFV17D yellow fever vaccine. CDR3 residues: CATSETGTTSEQFF. CDR3 coding DNA: TGTGCCACCAGTGAAACCGGGACCACCAGTGAGCAGTTCTTC.